This T cell receptor beta chain derives from a study of neurological immune-mediated disorders. Time point indicated: longitudinal time-point 2. One entry per CDR3 protein, called by TCRdb with MiXCR from the 5' RACE reads. The table has 80,000 to 100,000 distinct CDR3 sequences, about 5% seen once. Losses at the gene ends were 5 bases for V and 3 bases for J; bases not matched to a gene: 14. This CDR3 has 17 residues. Germline V gene lookup returns CDR1 DFQATT and CDR2 SNEGSKA (reference sequence). This clonotype has a count of ten or more. The J gene is TRBJ2-5, the V gene TRBV20-1; 11 bases line up with TRBD1. Source material: PBMCs. The TCR originated in a woman aged 55 to 70 with multiple sclerosis. In nucleotides, the CDR3 is TGCAGTGCTGGGACAGGGGGACTAGCCGAACGGAAAGAGACCCAGTACTTC. Its protein is CSAGTGGLAERKETQYF.